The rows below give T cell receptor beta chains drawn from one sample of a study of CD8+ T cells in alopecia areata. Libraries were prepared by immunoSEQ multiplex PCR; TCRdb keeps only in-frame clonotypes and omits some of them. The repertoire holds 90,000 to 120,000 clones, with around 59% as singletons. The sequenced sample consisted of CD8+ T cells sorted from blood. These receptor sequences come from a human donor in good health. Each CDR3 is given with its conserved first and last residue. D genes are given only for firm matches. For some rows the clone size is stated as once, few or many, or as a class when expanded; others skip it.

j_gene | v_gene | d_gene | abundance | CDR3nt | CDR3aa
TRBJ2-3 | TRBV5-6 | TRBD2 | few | TGTGCCAGCAGCTTGGTCCTAGCGGGGGGCACAGATACGCAGTATTTT | CASSLVLAGGTDTQYF
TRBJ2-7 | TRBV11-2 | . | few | TGTGCCAGCAGCGTGGGACAAGGCTACGAGCAGTACTTC | CASSVGQGYEQYF
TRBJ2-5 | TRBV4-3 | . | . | TGCGCCAGCAGCCAAATGGCAGGGTGGGGAGAGACCCAGTACTTC | CASSQMAGWGETQYF
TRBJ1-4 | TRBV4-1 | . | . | TGCGCCAGCAGCCAACTTCTGAACGAAAAACTGTTTTTT | CASSQLLNEKLFF
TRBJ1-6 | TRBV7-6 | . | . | TGTGCCAGCAGCTTAGAGGGTTACTCCTATAATTCACCCCTCCACTTT | CASSLEGYSYNSPLHF
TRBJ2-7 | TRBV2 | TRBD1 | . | TGTGCCAGCAGGGGGGGGACAGGGTCCGACGAGCAGTACTTC | CASRGGTGSDEQYF
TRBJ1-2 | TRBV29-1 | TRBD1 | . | TGCAGCGCCGGGACTCTCAGGGGGGGTACTAACTATGGCTACACCTTC | CSAGTLRGGTNYGYTF
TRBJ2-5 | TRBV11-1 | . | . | TGTGCCAGCAGCGACCGTGAAGAGACCCAGTACTTC | CASSDREETQYF
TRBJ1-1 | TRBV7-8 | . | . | TGTGCCAGCGGGGGCCCGAACACTGAAGCTTTCTTT | CASGGPNTEAFF
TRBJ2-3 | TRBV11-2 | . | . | TGTGCCACCATTGGGCAGGGGAGTGGAGATACGCAGTATTTT | CATIGQGSGDTQYF
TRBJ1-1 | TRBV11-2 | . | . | TGTGCCAGCAGCTTATATCACCCCCCGGGGGGCCGCATGAACACTGAAGCTTTCTTT | CASSLYHPPGGRMNTEAFF
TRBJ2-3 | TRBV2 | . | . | TGTGCCAGCAGTGACTCCCTAAGCACAGATACGCAGTATTTT | CASSDSLSTDTQYF
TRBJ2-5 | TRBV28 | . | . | TGTGCCAGCAGTCCATCGCTGGACGGACAAGAGACCCAGTACTTC | CASSPSLDGQETQYF
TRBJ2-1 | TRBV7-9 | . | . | TGTGCCAGCAGCGGAGATCCCGCCGCCGGGACTGGGCCCTACGAGCAGTTCTTC | CASSGDPAAGTGPYEQFF
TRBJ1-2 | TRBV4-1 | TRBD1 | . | TGCGCCAGCAGCCAAGAACCAGGGGGCTCCTATGGCTACACCTTC | CASSQEPGGSYGYTF
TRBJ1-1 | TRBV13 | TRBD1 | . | TGTGCCAGCAGCTTCGGACAGGATTTGAACACTGAAGCTTTCTTT | CASSFGQDLNTEAFF
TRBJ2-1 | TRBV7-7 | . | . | TGTGCTAGCAGCCCGTACAGGGAATCGGGGAATGAGCAGTTCTTC | CASSPYRESGNEQFF
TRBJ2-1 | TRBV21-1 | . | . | TGTGCCAGCAGCAAAGGTGGACAGTTCCCCGGGACTAGCGGCTACAATGAGCAGTTCTTC | CASSKGGQFPGTSGYNEQFF
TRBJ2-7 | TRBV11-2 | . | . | TGTGCCAGCAGCTTAGTAGGGGCCGACTACGAGCAGTACTTC | CASSLVGADYEQYF
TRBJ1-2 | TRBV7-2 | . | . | TGTGCCAGCAGCTTAATGCGCAGAGCCTACTATGGCTACACCTTC | CASSLMRRAYYGYTF
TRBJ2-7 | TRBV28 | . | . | TGTGCCAGCAGTTTCGGGCAGGGGGGGTACGAGCAGTACTTC | CASSFGQGGYEQYF
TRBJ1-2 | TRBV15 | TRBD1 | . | TGTGCCACCAGCGGGCAGGGGGATGACTATGGCTACACCTTC | CATSGQGDDYGYTF
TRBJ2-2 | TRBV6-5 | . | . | TGTGCCAGCAGTTACGCGCAGGGGGGGACCGGGGAGCTGTTTTTT | CASSYAQGGTGELFF
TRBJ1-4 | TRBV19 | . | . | TGTGCCAGTAGTTCCAGGGACGGTAGCCGGGAAAAACTGTTTTTT | CASSSRDGSREKLFF
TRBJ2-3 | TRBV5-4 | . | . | TGTGCCAGCAGACGACAGGGAGGGGGCACAGATACGCAGTATTTT | CASRRQGGGTDTQYF
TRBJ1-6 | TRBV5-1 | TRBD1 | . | TGCGCCAGCAGCCCGGACAGGGATTCACCCCTCCACTTT | CASSPDRDSPLHF
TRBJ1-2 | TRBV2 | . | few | TGTGCCAGCAAGGGCAGCTACTATGGCTACACCTTC | CASKGSYYGYTF
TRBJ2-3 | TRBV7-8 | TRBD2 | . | TGTGCCAGCAGCTTAGTAGCGGGGAGAACAGATACGCAGTATTTT | CASSLVAGRTDTQYF
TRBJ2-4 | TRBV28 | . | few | TGTGCCAGCAGTTTTAGCAGCTGGGGCAAAAACATTCAGTACTTC | CASSFSSWGKNIQYF
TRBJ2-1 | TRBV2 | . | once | TGTGCCAGCAGTGAATGGAGGACAGCCACCCTCTACAATGAGCAGTTCTTC | CASSEWRTATLYNEQFF
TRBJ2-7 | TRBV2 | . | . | TGTGCCAGCAGGCGGACAGACGAGCAGTACTTC | CASRRTDEQYF
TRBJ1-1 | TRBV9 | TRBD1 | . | TGTGCCAGCAGCGAGGGAGGATTCCGGGACAGAGTGAACACTGAAGCTTTCTTT | CASSEGGFRDRVNTEAFF
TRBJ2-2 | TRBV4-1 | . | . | TGCGCCAGCAGCCAAGTCCGAGGAGGTGGGACCGGGGAGCTGTTTTTT | CASSQVRGGGTGELFF
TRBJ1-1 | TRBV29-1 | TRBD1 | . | TGCAGCGCCCGGACAGGGGCGATTAACACTGAAGCTTTCTTT | CSARTGAINTEAFF
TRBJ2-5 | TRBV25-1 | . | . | TGTGCCAGCAGTGACGGCAGGACAGACACCCCGTGGGAGACCCAGTACTTC | CASSDGRTDTPWETQYF
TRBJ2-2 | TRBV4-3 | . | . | TGCGCCAGCAGCCAAGACGGCAGGGGGGTAGTCATGACCGGGGAGCTGTTTTTT | CASSQDGRGVVMTGELFF
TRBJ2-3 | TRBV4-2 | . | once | TGTGCCAGCAGCACACGGCAGGGCACAGATACGCAGTATTTT | CASSTRQGTDTQYF
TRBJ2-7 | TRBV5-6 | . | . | TGTGCCAGCAGCGCAGCGGCCTACGAGCAGTACTTC | CASSAAAYEQYF
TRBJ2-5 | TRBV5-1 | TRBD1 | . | TGCGCCAGCAGCAGCAGCCGGACAGGCCGCGAGACCCAGTACTTC | CASSSSRTGRETQYF
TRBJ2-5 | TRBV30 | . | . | TGTGCCTGGAGTGTAGGGCGCGGGCAAGAGACCCAGTACTTC | CAWSVGRGQETQYF
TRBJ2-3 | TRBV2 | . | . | TGTGCCAGCAAAGGGACTCCCTCTGGAGATACGCAGTATTTT | CASKGTPSGDTQYF
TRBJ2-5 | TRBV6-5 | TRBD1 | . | TGTGCCACTCGACCAGGGGGTGGGGAGACCCAGTACTTC | CATRPGGGETQYF
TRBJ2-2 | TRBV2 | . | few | TGTGCCAGGAGGGGCCGGGAGAGCACCGGGGAGCTGTTTTTT | CARRGRESTGELFF
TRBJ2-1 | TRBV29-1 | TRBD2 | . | TGCAGCGTTGAAGCTAGCGGGGGGGTATACAATGAGCAGTTCTTC | CSVEASGGVYNEQFF
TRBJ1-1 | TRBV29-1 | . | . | TGCAGCGTTGAAGATCTGGAGGGTTCAGGCGCCGAGACGCGGGAGGCTTTCTTT | CSVEDLEGSGAETREAFF
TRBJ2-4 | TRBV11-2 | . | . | TGTGCCAGCAGCTTAGTTTATGGAGGGGCCAAAAACATTCAGTACTTC | CASSLVYGGAKNIQYF
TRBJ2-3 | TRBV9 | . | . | TGTGCCAGCAGCGCCACATTCACAGATACGCAGTATTTT | CASSATFTDTQYF
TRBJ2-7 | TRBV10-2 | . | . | TGCGCCAGCAGTGAGTCGATCGGCAGTTCCTACGAGCAGTACTTC | CASSESIGSSYEQYF
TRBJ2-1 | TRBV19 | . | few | TGTGCCAGTAGTATAGGAGGGGGTTACTACAATGAGCAGTTCTTC | CASSIGGGYYNEQFF
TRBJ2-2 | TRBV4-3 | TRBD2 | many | TGCGCCAGCAGCCAAGATCTACAGCGGGGGGGCCGAGGGACCGGGGAGCTGTTTTTT | CASSQDLQRGGRGTGELFF
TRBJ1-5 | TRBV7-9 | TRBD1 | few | TGTGCCAGCAGCTTTGGGGACAGGGGGTACCAGCCCCAGCATTTT | CASSFGDRGYQPQHF
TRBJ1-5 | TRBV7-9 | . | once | TGTGCCAGCAGCTTAGATATCGGTCAGCCCCAGCATTTT | CASSLDIGQPQHF
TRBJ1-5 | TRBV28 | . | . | TGTGCCAGCAGTTTATCGATGGTGGGCGGCCTACGGCTAGATCAGCCCCAGCATTTT | CASSLSMVGGLRLDQPQHF
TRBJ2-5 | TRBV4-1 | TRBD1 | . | TGCGCCAGCAGCCTCCAAGTGTTCCGGGACAGTCTCCAAGAGACCCAGTACTTC | CASSLQVFRDSLQETQYF
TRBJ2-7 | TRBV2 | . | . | TGTGCCAGCAGTGAAGACACCACCTACGAGCAGTACTTC | CASSEDTTYEQYF
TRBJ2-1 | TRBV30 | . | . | TGTGCCTGGGGTACAATAAATGAGCAGTTCTTC | CAWGTINEQFF
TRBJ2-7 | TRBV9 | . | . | TGTGCCAGCAGCTCACGAACTAAGGGGGAGCAGTACTTC | CASSSRTKGEQYF
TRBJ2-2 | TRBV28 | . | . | TGTGCCAGCAGTTTATGGGCGGAGAACACCGGGGAGCTGTTTTTT | CASSLWAENTGELFF
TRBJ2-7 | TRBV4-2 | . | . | TGTGCCAGCAGCCAAGTCCTGGACAGAAACTACGAGCAGTACTTC | CASSQVLDRNYEQYF